The entry below describes one TCR beta chain. This specimen belongs to a study of cytotoxic CD8 clonotypes in ibrutinib-treated CLL. Some clones are missing from TCRdb's copy, which holds only in-frame ones; the method was immunoSEQ multiplex PCR. The repertoire holds fewer than 200,000 clones, with approximately 84% as singletons. TCR beta libraries used roughly 1.8 micrograms of DNA from cryopreserved PBMCs. This receptor was taken from a human donor with chronic lymphocytic leukemia. The specimen comprised PBMCs, sampled after 24 months of ibrutinib treatment.

This chain's CDR3 is CASSEKSSYEQYF. CDR3 sequence (DNA): TGTGCCAGCAGTGAGAAGTCATCCTACGAGCAGTACTTC. The chain joins TRBV2 to TRBJ2-7; D unresolved. This CDR3 comprises 13 residues. V was trimmed by 3 bases and J by 1 base, leaving 7 bases between them. Germline loops: CDR1 SNHLY, CDR2 FYNNEI.